A selection of T cell receptor beta chains follows, all from one sample in a study of graft-versus-host responses after intestinal transplantation. Sequenced by immunoSEQ multiplex PCR; TCRdb stores in-frame clones only, minus some. The data contain roughly 60,000 clones, around nine tenths of them singletons. The sample in question was PBMCs, obtained roughly 120 days after intestinal transplantation. The receptors were gathered from a human patient who received an intestinal transplant, so some T cells may come from the graft donor. Both conserved end residues are part of each CDR3. A D gene is named only where the DNA matches it firmly. Some rows mark clone size as missing; the rest say once, few, many or name a class of expanded clone.

13	TRBV9	TRBJ1-1	.	.	TGTGCCAGCAGCGGGAATATGAACACTGAAGCTTTCTTT	CASSGNMNTEAFF
16	TRBV5-4	TRBJ2-7	.	TRBD1	TGTGCCAGCAGCCGTTCTCCGGGACAGGGAACCTACGAGCAGTACTTC	CASSRSPGQGTYEQYF
17	TRBV4-2	TRBJ1-3	.	TRBD1	TGTGCCAGCAGCCAACGACAGGGGGCTCCCTCTGGAAACACCATATATTTT	CASSQRQGAPSGNTIYF
16	TRBV5-1	TRBJ1-1	.	.	TGCGCCAGCAGCGACGGGTGGACAGCACAGAACACTGAAGCTTTCTTT	CASSDGWTAQNTEAFF
14	TRBV19	TRBJ2-3	.	.	TGTGCCAGTAGTATATCGGGAGAACCAGATACGCAGTATTTT	CASSISGEPDTQYF
13	TRBV27	TRBJ2-7	.	TRBD1	TGTGCCAGCAGTTTATCGGGACAGTACGAGCAGTACTTC	CASSLSGQYEQYF
13	TRBV10-2	TRBJ2-7	.	.	TGCGCCAGCAGTGGGTTACAGAGGGTCGAGCAGTACTTC	CASSGLQRVEQYF
11	TRBV5-1	TRBJ2-7	.	.	TGCGCCAGCGGGGTTGGATACGAGCAGTACTTC	CASGVGYEQYF
15	TRBV5-1	TRBJ2-7	.	TRBD1	TGCGCCAGCAGCTTGGGGACAGGGGACCTCTACGAGCAGTACTTC	CASSLGTGDLYEQYF
18	TRBV9	TRBJ2-5	.	TRBD2	TGTGCCAGCAGCGTTGGGACTAGCGGGAGGGGATCTGGAGAGACCCAGTACTTC	CASSVGTSGRGSGETQYF
17	TRBV28	TRBJ2-3	.	TRBD2	TGTGCCAGCAGTTTTGGGACTAGCGGGAGTGGCACAGATACGCAGTATTTT	CASSFGTSGSGTDTQYF
16	TRBV7-9	TRBJ1-5	.	TRBD1	TGTGCCAGCAGCCCTGACAGGGGGCCAAGAAATCAGCCCCAGCATTTT	CASSPDRGPRNQPQHF
14	TRBV2	TRBJ1-1	.	.	TGTGCCAGCAGTAGGCGGACATCGAACACTGAAGCTTTCTTT	CASSRRTSNTEAFF
16	TRBV7-3	TRBJ2-2	.	TRBD2	TGTGCCAGCAGCCCGAAGACTAGCGGGACCGTCGGGGAGCTGTTTTTT	CASSPKTSGTVGELFF
13	TRBV5-4	TRBJ1-3	few	.	TGTGCCAGCAGCTTGCCCGCGAAGGACACCATATATTTT	CASSLPAKDTIYF
13	TRBV5-1	TRBJ2-3	.	.	TGCGCCAGCACGGGATTTGGAGCGGATACGCAGTATTTT	CASTGFGADTQYF
13	TRBV2	TRBJ2-7	.	.	TGTGCCAGCAGTTCGACTCGCCTCTACGAGCAGTACTTC	CASSSTRLYEQYF
14	TRBV27	TRBJ2-1	.	.	TGTGCCAGCACATCGGGGCAGGGCGAGGGTGAGCAGTTCTTC	CASTSGQGEGEQFF
13	TRBV5-1	TRBJ2-7	.	.	TGCGCCAGCAGCTTGCTCGAGAGATACGAGCAGTACTTC	CASSLLERYEQYF
13	TRBV6-6	TRBJ1-6	.	.	TGTGCCAGCAGTTACCTTCTGGGGTCACCCCTCCACTTT	CASSYLLGSPLHF
16	TRBV2	TRBJ1-4	.	TRBD1	TGTGCCAGCAGTCTAGGGAGGGGGCCAACTAATGAAAAACTGTTTTTT	CASSLGRGPTNEKLFF
14	TRBV10-2	TRBJ2-7	.	TRBD1	TGCGCCAGCATGACAGGGGCGTCTGCCTACGAGCAGTACTTC	CASMTGASAYEQYF
14	TRBV28	TRBJ1-5	once	TRBD1	TGTGCCAGCAGTTCTCCGACAGGGTCAAAGCCCCAGCATTTT	CASSSPTGSKPQHF
12	TRBV7-9	TRBJ2-7	.	.	TGTGCCAGCAGCTTAACCAGCGGGGAGCAGTACTTC	CASSLTSGEQYF